The T cell receptor beta chain described here comes from a study of cytotoxic CD8 clonotypes in ibrutinib-treated CLL. V lost 0 bases and J lost 13; bases outside the gene matches: 11. The CDR3 extends over 13 amino acids. Germline CDR1 GTSNPN, CDR2 SVGIG (reference sequence). The method was immunoSEQ multiplex PCR; TCRdb's version includes in-frame clones alone and lacks a portion of them. The sample consists of over 100,000 clones, 70% to 90% of them appearing once. This clonotype was obtained from a human donor with chronic lymphocytic leukemia. The source material was PBMCs, sampled after 24 months of ibrutinib treatment. The chain employs TRBV30 and TRBJ2-7; TRBD1 matches 8 bases. CDR3 nucleotide sequence: TGTGCCTGGAGTGTGGGGGACAGGCGGCCTATCTACTTC. This translates into CAWSVGDRRPIYF.